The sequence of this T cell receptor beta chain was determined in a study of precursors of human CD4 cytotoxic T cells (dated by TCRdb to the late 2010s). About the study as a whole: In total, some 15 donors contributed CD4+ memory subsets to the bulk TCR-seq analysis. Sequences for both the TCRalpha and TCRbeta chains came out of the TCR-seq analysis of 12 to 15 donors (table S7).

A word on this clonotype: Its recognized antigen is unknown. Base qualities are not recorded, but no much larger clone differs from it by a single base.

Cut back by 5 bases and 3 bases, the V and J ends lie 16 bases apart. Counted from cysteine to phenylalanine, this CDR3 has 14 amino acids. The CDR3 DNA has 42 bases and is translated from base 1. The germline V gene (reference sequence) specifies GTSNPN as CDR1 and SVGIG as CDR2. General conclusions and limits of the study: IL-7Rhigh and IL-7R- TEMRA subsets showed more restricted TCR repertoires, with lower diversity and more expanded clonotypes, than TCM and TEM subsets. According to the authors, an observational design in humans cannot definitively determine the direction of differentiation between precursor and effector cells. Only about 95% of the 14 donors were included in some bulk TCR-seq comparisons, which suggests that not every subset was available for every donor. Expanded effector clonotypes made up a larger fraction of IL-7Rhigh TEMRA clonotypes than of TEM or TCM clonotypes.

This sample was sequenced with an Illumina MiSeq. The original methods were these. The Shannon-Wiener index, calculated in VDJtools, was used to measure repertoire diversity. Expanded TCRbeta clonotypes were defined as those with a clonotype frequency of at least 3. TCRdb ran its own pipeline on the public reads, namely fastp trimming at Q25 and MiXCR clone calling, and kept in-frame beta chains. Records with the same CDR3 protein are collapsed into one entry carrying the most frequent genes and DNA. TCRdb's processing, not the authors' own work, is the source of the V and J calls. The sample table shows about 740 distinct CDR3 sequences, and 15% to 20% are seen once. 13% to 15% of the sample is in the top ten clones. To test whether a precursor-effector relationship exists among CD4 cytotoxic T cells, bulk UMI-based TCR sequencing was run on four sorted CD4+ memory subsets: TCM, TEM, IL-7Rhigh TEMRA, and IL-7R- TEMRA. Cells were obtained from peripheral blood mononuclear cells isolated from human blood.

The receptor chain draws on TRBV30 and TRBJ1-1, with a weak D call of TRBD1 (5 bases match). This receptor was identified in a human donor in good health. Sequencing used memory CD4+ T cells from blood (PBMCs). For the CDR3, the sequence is CAWGRPGGDTEAFF. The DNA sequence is TGTGCCTGGGGACGGCCGGGGGGGGACACTGAAGCTTTCTTT.